This T cell receptor (beta chain) was recorded in a study of blood T cells in healthy people across ages. Broader study findings: Relative to aged donors, long-lived donors carried more naive CD4+ cells and displayed higher diversity. Observed TCR beta diversity per million T cells went down as age went up. This fall followed a roughly linear course with age.

Together with a sample-barcoded 5' primer, a J-beta primer mix was included in a second PCR lasting about 6 to 11 cycles. One entry per CDR3 protein results from TCRdb running MiXCR on the 5' RACE reads. The sample includes over a million distinct CDR3 sequences, approximately 39% of them seen just once. This clonotype appeared a few times. Its antigen is not identified. The CDR3 has 14 residues. With 1 base removed from V and 3 bases from J, the gap between germline ends came to 11 bases. CDR1 and CDR2 (germline): SGHRS, YFSETQ. The receptor's source is a woman aged 18-30 years in good health. The gene calls are TRBV5-1 and TRBJ2-7; D gene unclear. The sequencing sample was made of blood. DNA of the CDR3: TGCGCCAGCAGCTTGACAGAACCTTTCTACGAGCAGTACTTC. Translating gives CASSLTEPFYEQYF.